These 3 T cell receptor beta chains originate from one sample sequenced in a study of tumor-infiltrating lymphocytes in primary liver carcinoma. Using a constant-region primer together with ProtoScript II reverse transcriptase, TCR beta cDNA was made from 450 to 600 ng of total RNA. Generation of the TCR beta libraries relied on three nested multiplex PCR rounds using slightly modified ARM-PCR. Amplification in the first two PCR rounds was performed using TRBV1-TRBV30 forward primers and a C-beta reverse primer for around 10 cycles each. One entry per CDR3 protein, called by TCRdb with MiXCR from the multiplex PCR reads. The sample lists around 80,000 distinct CDR3 sequences, about 75% seen once, with roughly 28% in the top ten. From unsorted bulk tissue weighing roughly 19-32 mg, DNA and RNA were co-extracted. The source material was tumor-adjacent normal liver tissue. All receptors derive from a man in his forties with primary liver carcinoma and hepatitis B virus infection.

This clonotype was picked up one time. The V call is TRBV6-6, the J call TRBJ2-7, with 8 bases that match TRBD1. This CDR3 region has 15 residues. Trimming removed 4 bases from V and 3 bases from J; junction bases left unmatched: 8. Germline V CDR1 and CDR2: MNHNY, SVGAGI (reference sequence). CDR3: CASSSPAQGGYEQYF. The CDR3 DNA is TGTGCCAGCAGTTCCCCGGCACAGGGGGGCTACGAGCAGTACTTC.

With respect to this clonotype: At one end, the junction sequence differs from germline, possibly due to a read error. The chain carries TRBV19 and TRBJ2-1; the match to TRBD2 covers 11 bases. The CDR3 length is 16 residues. Looked up from germline, CDR1 is LNHDA and CDR2 is SQIVND (reference sequence). The CDR3 loop is CAISILTSGALTEQFF. Written as DNA, the CDR3 is TGTGCCATTAGTATTTTGACTAGCGGGGCCCTCACCGAGCAGTTCTTC.

The J gene is TRBJ2-7, the V gene TRBV10-2; tentative D call: TRBD2 (6 bases). Trimming pared 8 bases from V and 0 bases from J, leaving 14 bases between. Looked up from germline, CDR1 is WSHSY and CDR2 is SAAADI. This CDR3 is 14 amino acids long. The CDR3 is CASGAVGGSYEQYF. The DNA for the CDR3 is TGCGCCAGCGGTGCGGTGGGGGGCTCCTACGAGCAGTACTTC.